This T cell receptor (beta chain) came from a study of cytomegalovirus exposure and HLA in healthy donors. With 60 Vbeta and 13 Jbeta primers, the PCR was carried out. Profiled with immunoSEQ multiplex PCR; TCRdb holds only in-frame clones, not every one. This table holds approximately 190,000 clones, around 75% found once. Note on this clone: The antigen is not known.

V was pared by 5 bases and J by 1 base, with 11 bases between. Germline V gene lookup returns CDR1 LNHDA and CDR2 SQIVND (reference sequence). CDR3 length: 14 residues. Study-wide findings and caveats: Prediction of most subjects' HLA-A and HLA-B alleles by TCR beta sequences was reportedly accurate.

This clonotype originated in a man aged 35-49 years in good health and CMV-seropositive. The sequenced sample was PBMCs. V usage is TRBV19 and J usage is TRBJ2-5, with D perhaps TRBD2 (6 bases). This chain's CDR3 is CASSWGVPQETQYF. The CDR3 DNA reads TGTGCCAGTAGTTGGGGGGTCCCCCAAGAGACCCAGTACTTC. The whole variable domain, remainder taken from reference TRBV19 and TRBJ2-5, is DGGITQSPKYLFRKEGQNVTLSCEQNLNHDAMYWYRQDPGQGLRLIYYSQIVNDFQKGDIAEGYSVSREKKESFPLTVTSAQKNPTAFYLCASSWGVPQETQYFGPGTRLLVL.